Below, one T cell receptor (beta chain) is given with its context. Its specificity is unknown. Assayed TCR templates numbered roughly 100,000 for each sample. Assay: immunoSEQ multiplex PCR; the TCRdb copy retains only in-frame clones and omits some. Of about 7,400 clones listed, under 80% were seen once; the top ten hold 48%. This sample was included in a study of siplizumab effects on memory and regulatory T cells. Findings of the study overall: Roughly 75-95% of proliferating CD4+ or CD8+ clones lacked a naive or memory phenotype that could be assigned. Naive T cells looked more diverse than memory cells, and they looked like major contributors to the alloresponse. The alloreactive clones that mapped to unstimulated subsets made up only a minor fraction.

The germline V gene encodes CDR1 MDHEN and CDR2 SYDVKM. Trimming took off 6 bases at V and 6 bases at J, with 18 bases between the two ends. The CDR3 is 15 residues long. The sequenced sample consisted of effector memory CD8+ T cells sorted from blood. Subset here: unstimulated CD8+ effector memory T cells. This sequence originates from a human donor in good health. The V and J genes are TRBV28 and TRBJ1-5; tentative D call: TRBD1 (5 bases). CDR3 residues: CASRPGVGDSQPQHF. The CDR3 bases are TGTGCCAGCAGGCCGGGCGTGGGGGATAGTCAGCCCCAGCATTTT.